Detailed here is one T cell receptor beta chain. No cognate antigen has been identified for it. No per-base quality is available; no much larger clone lies one base away. The CDR3 sequence holds 15 residues, the cysteine and phenylalanine included. The kept DNA is CDR3 alone, 45 bases in frame from the first base. V is pruned by 4 bases and J by 3 bases, leaving 7 bases of the junction without a gene match. From a lookup of the germline V gene, CDR1 and CDR2 are MDHEN and SYDVKM. The data are from a study of blood T cell repertoires in COVID-19 (dated by TCRdb to between 2020 and 2021). In the study overall: Samples from collaborators originated in the United States, Italy and Spain and spanned both the acute and convalescent phases of COVID-19. The material from the prospective study consisted of cDNA or gDNA derived from T cells, B-cell-depleted T cells, or PBMCs. The dataset comprised deeply sampled blood TCRbeta repertoires from subjects exposed to, actively infected with, or recovered from COVID-19. A freely available public database, intended as a resource for researchers studying the immune response to SARS-CoV-2, is where the repertoires were released. Samples were obtained from the ongoing ImmuneRACE study (first 160 participants) and from 1,254 subjects provided by 6 global collaborators. Sample metadata almost always included a de-identified subject ID, COVID-19 status, age in years and sex. Where available, HLA class I and class II types were taken from metadata supplied by the sample provider and were not determined by assay-based typing.

On the study overall, not on this receptor specifically: The amount of clinical and demographic metadata varied by source and participant and was provided uncurated.

TCRbeta CDR3 regions were amplified from genomic DNA using the immunoSEQ Assay, a bias-controlled multiplex PCR. The authors processed their data as follows. Nucleated cell counts per sample were estimated from amplification of reference gene primers within the assay. Sequence reads were collapsed and filtered to measure the absolute abundance of every unique TCRbeta CDR3 rearrangement. For each sample, productive Simpson clonality was calculated by taking the square root of Simpson's diversity index across productive rearrangements. TCRdb mirrors the immuneACCESS table, restricted to in-frame sequences. Some clones are absent from its copies; in checked studies, under half trace to an unresolved V gene, and the reason for the others is unknown. V, J and clone size are taken as reported in that table, and D and trimming were inferred from the DNA itself. The sample table shows some 140,000 clones, and over 75% are seen once. The ten largest clones represent 0.63% of the sample.

One collaborating source in Seattle enrolled patients during active infection and followed them longitudinally through the course of disease. The collaborating institutions used their own protocols to collect whole blood in K2EDTA tubes. For TCRbeta analysis, collaborator samples were shipped as frozen whole blood, as isolated PBMCs, or as DNA extracted from either sample type. The rearranged segments are TRBV28 and TRBJ2-7, and 9 bases in between align with TRBD1. Sequencing was carried out using peripheral blood. This clonotype was obtained from a man aged 55 to 70 with COVID-19, enrolled during active disease. This receptor has the CDR3 CASSSTGGPLYEQYF. DNA sequence: TGTGCCAGCAGTTCTACAGGGGGCCCCCTCTACGAGCAGTACTTC.